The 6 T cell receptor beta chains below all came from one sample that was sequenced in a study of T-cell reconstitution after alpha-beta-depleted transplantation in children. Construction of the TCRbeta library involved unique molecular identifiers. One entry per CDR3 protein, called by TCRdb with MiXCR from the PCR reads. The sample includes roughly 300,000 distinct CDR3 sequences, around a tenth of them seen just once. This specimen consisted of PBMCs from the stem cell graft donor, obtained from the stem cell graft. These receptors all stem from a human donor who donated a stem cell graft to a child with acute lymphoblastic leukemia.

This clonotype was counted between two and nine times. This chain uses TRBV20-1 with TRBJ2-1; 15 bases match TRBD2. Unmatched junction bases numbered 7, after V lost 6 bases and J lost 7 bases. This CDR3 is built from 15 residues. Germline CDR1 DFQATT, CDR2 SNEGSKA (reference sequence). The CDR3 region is CSAQPGTSGRNEQFF. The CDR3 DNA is TGCAGTGCCCAGCCCGGGACTAGCGGGAGGAATGAGCAGTTCTTC.

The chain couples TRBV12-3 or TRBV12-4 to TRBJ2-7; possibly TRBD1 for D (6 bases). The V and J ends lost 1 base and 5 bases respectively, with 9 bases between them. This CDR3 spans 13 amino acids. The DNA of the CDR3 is TGTGCCAGCAGTTTAGACAGGGATCACGAGCAGTACTTC. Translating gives CASSLDRDHEQYF.

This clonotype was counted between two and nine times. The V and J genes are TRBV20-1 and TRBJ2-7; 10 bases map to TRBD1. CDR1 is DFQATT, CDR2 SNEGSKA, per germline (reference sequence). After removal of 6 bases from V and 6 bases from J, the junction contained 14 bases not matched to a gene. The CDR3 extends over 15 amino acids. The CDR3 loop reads CSASNPGQGTTEQYF. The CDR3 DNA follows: TGCAGTGCGTCAAACCCGGGACAGGGGACAACCGAGCAGTACTTC.

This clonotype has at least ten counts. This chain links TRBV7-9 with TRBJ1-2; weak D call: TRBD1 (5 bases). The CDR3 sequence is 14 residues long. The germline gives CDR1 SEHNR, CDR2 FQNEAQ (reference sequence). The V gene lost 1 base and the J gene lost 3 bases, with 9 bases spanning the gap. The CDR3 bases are TGTGCCAGCAGCTTAGGCACAGGACACTATGGCTACACCTTC. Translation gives CASSLGTGHYGYTF.

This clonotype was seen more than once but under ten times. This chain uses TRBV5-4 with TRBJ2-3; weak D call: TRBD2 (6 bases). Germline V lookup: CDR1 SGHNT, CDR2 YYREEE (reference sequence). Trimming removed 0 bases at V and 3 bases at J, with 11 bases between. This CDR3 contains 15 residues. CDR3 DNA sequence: TGTGCCAGCAGCTTGGTCGGGACTGGGACAGATACGCAGTATTTT. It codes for CASSLVGTGTDTQYF.

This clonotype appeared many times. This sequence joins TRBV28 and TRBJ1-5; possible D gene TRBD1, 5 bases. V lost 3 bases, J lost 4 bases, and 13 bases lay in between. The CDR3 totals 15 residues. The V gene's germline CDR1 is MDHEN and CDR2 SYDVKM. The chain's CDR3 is CASSLRQWGNQPQHF. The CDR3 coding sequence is TGTGCCAGCAGTTTGCGACAGTGGGGGAATCAGCCCCAGCATTTT.